Presented here are 30 T cell receptor beta chains from one specimen sequenced in a study of response to subunit inactivated influenza vaccine. TCRdb re-analysed the RT-PCR reads in MiXCR, keeping a single row per CDR3 protein. Of around 530,000 distinct CDR3 sequences in the sample, 15% to 20% were seen once. Sequences were derived from CD4+ T cells sorted from PBMCs, sampled less than 30 months after vaccination. These receptors were obtained from a man aged 45-69 years who received an inactivated influenza vaccine.

In its sample, this clonotype was seen a few times. This chain uses TRBV5-1 with TRBJ2-2; D is uncertain. Looked up from germline, CDR1 is SGHRS and CDR2 is YFSETQ. Trimming removed 3 bases at V and 5 bases at J, with 14 bases between. The CDR3 contains 15 residues. CDR3 protein: CASSSALLGTGELFF. CDR3 nucleotides: TGCGCCAGCAGCTCCGCTCTTCTAGGGACCGGGGAGCTGTTTTTT.

This clonotype was detected a few times. This sequence joins TRBV27 and TRBJ2-7; D ambiguous. Germline loops: CDR1 MNHEY, CDR2 SMNVEV (reference sequence). The CDR3 has 14 residues. The ends were cut back, 4 bases at V and 2 bases at J, with 12 bases in the middle. CDR3 nucleotide sequence: TGTGCCAGCAGTTCGGGCGGAAAAGCCTACGAGCAGTACTTC. Translation: CASSSGGKAYEQYF.

This chain uses TRBV5-1 with TRBJ1-1, with no clear D. V lost 5 bases to trimming and J lost 1 base, with 9 bases between them. Per germline, CDR1 SGHRS and CDR2 YFSETQ. The CDR3 length is 13 residues. As DNA, the CDR3 is TGCGCCAGCAGTTCCCCTGGGAACACTGAAGCTTTCTTT. Amino acids: CASSSPGNTEAFF.

This clonotype came up once. The gene calls are TRBV9 and TRBJ1-2, with 7 positions matching TRBD1. This CDR3 has 14 residues. V trimming: 3 bases; J trimming: 1 base; junction bases outside the gene matches: 3. In germline, CDR1 is SGDLS, CDR2 YYNGEE. CDR3: CASSAGQDNYGYTF. CDR3 bases: TGTGCCAGCAGCGCTGGACAGGATAACTATGGCTACACCTTC.

This clonotype has just a few counts. The chain employs TRBV7-2 and TRBJ2-1; D may be TRBD2 (5 bases). Trimming cost V 1 base and J 2 bases, with 9 bases left between them. Per germline, CDR1 SGHTA and CDR2 FQGNSA. The CDR3 runs 15 residues. The CDR3, as DNA: TGTGCCAGCAGCTTAGTGAGGGAAGCCTACAATGAGCAGTTCTTC. The encoded protein is CASSLVREAYNEQFF.

This clonotype was detected only a few times. V and J are TRBV20-1 and TRBJ2-3, with 8 bases fitting TRBD2. Trimming took 4 bases from V and 2 from J; bases not matched to a gene: 11. CDR1 is DFQATT, CDR2 SNEGSKA, per germline (reference sequence). The CDR3 is 16 residues long. CDR3 nucleotide sequence: TGCAGTGCTACCCACCCGGCTAGCGGGTTCACAGATACGCAGTATTTT. This encodes CSATHPASGFTDTQYF.

This clonotype was observed a few times. V and J are TRBV7-9 and TRBJ2-2; D remains ambiguous. V lost 4 bases, J lost 6 bases, and 12 bases lay in between. This CDR3 comprises 14 residues. Germline CDR1 is SEHNR and CDR2 is FQNEAQ (reference sequence). CDR3 residues: CASSSPRNPGELFF. The CDR3 nucleotides are TGTGCCAGCAGCTCACCTAGAAACCCCGGGGAGCTGTTTTTT.

The chain recombines TRBV6-1 with TRBJ2-5; D not resolved. CDR1 is MNHNS and CDR2 is SASEGT in the germline V gene. The V and J ends lost 10 bases and 3 bases respectively, with 6 bases between them. This CDR3 is 10 amino acids long. The CDR3 loop reads CATQEETQYF. In DNA form, the CDR3 reads TGTGCCACCCAAGAAGAGACCCAGTACTTC.

The chain recombines TRBV3-1 with TRBJ2-7; D might be TRBD1 or TRBD2, each matching 7 bases. V lost 4 bases and J lost 6, with 13 bases in between. CDR3 length equals 13 residues. Germline V gene lookup returns CDR1 LGHDT and CDR2 YNNKEL (reference sequence). CDR3 DNA: TGTGCCAGCAGCCGACCAGGGGGGGCCGAGCAGTACTTC. It codes for CASSRPGGAEQYF.

This chain's CDR3 is CASSSRTGGRNSPLHF. The CDR3 coding sequence is TGTGCCAGCAGCTCGCGGACAGGGGGCAGGAATTCACCCCTCCACTTT. The rearrangement joins TRBV7-2 to TRBJ1-6; 11 bases fit TRBD1. From germline, CDR1 is SGHTA and CDR2 FQGNSA. Trimming removed 4 bases from V and 7 bases from J; junction bases left unmatched: 6. The CDR3 contains 16 residues.

This clonotype has a handful of counts. This rearrangement joins TRBV4-2 to TRBJ2-3; D gene unclear. Germline V gives CDR1 LGHNA, CDR2 YNFKEQ. The V end lost 4 bases, the J end lost 5 bases, and 13 bases lay between the germline ends. The CDR3 has 14 residues. The CDR3 loop reads CASSPSHGEDTQYF. The DNA for the CDR3 is TGTGCCAGCAGCCCTTCCCATGGGGAAGATACGCAGTATTTT.

In this sample, this clonotype turned up a few times. This chain links TRBV7-3 with TRBJ2-3, with 7 nucleotides matching TRBD2. The J segment lost 4 bases and the V segment lost 1 base, leaving 8 bases of the junction unmatched. The CDR3 has 16 amino acids. Germline CDR1 is SGHTA and CDR2 is FQGTGA. The CDR3 sequence is CASSLSRGGSADTQYF. For the CDR3, the DNA is TGTGCCAGCAGCTTAAGTCGGGGCGGGAGCGCAGATACGCAGTATTTT.

This clonotype was observed a handful of times. This rearrangement joins TRBV12-3 or TRBV12-4 to TRBJ2-1; 10 bases match TRBD1. The trim removed 6 bases at V and 3 bases at J, leaving 5 bases unmatched. This CDR3 comprises 15 residues. CDR3 DNA sequence: TGTGCCAGCAGCCCGACAGGGGGCAACTACAATGAGCAGTTCTTC. It is translated as CASSPTGGNYNEQFF.

A few counts support this clonotype. The chain links TRBV6-1 to TRBJ1-2; no clear D gene. The V end was cut by 8 bases, the J end by 6 bases, with 19 bases between. The CDR3 runs 14 residues. The germline gives CDR1 MNHNS, CDR2 SASEGT. CDR3 DNA: TGTGCCAGCCGTACCCCCGGGATGGTGAATGGCTACACCTTC. This translates into CASRTPGMVNGYTF.

This clonotype occurred a few times. The rearrangement links TRBV11-2 to TRBJ2-7; D is possibly TRBD2 (6 bases). The V end was cut by 5 bases, the J end by 4 bases, with 12 bases between. This CDR3 is built from 13 residues. CDR1 is SGHAT and CDR2 is FQNNGV in the germline V gene. Here the CDR3 reads CASSPPSEYEQYF. CDR3 nucleotides: TGTGCCAGCAGCCCCCCTAGCGAGTACGAGCAGTACTTC.

This clonotype was observed once. The CDR3 is CASSLGQLSYEQYF. For the CDR3, the DNA is TGTGCCAGCTCATTAGGACAGCTTTCCTACGAGCAGTACTTC. The V and J genes are TRBV18 and TRBJ2-7, with a weak D call TRBD1 (6 bases). The CDR3 length is 14 residues. Germline assignment: CDR1 KGHSH and CDR2 LQKENI. V dropped 5 bases and J dropped 1 base, with 12 bases sitting between them. The entire variable domain, with the rest obtained from reference TRBV18 and TRBJ2-7, is as follows: NAGVMQNPRHLVRRRGQEARLRCSPMKGHSHVYWYRQLPEEGLKFMVYLQKENIIDESGMPKERFSAEFPKEGPSILRIQQVVRGDSAAYFCASSLGQLSYEQYFGPGTRLTVT.

The chain combines TRBV20-1 with TRBJ1-1, with no clear D. V was shortened by 0 bases and J by 1 base, with 3 bases between the two germline ends. Germline V gives CDR1 DFQATT, CDR2 SNEGSKA (reference sequence). The CDR3 covers 12 residues. CDR3 bases: TGCAGTGCTAGAGACAAGAACACTGAAGCTTTCTTT. Translating gives CSARDKNTEAFF.

V is TRBV2 and J is TRBJ2-2; no definite D call. Germline-derived CDR1 and CDR2 are SNHLY and FYNNEI. V shed 2 bases and J shed 4 bases, with 5 bases lying between them. The CDR3 contains 13 residues. CDR3 in DNA: TGTGCCAGCAGTGAAAGGAGCACCGGGGAGCTGTTTTTT. Protein: CASSERSTGELFF.

This clonotype was recorded a few times. The chain employs TRBV28 and TRBJ2-3; D is undetermined. The germline V gene has CDR1 MDHEN and CDR2 SYDVKM. Trimming pared 0 bases from V and 2 bases from J, leaving 12 bases between. The CDR3 loop spans 16 amino acids. CDR3 DNA sequence: TGTGCCAGCAGTTTATGGTCAGGCAGACTCACAGATACGCAGTATTTT. It is translated as CASSLWSGRLTDTQYF.

The gene calls are TRBV20-1 and TRBJ2-4; D gene uncertain. Germline V gene data show CDR1 as DFQATT and CDR2 as SNEGSKA (reference sequence). This CDR3 is built from 11 residues. V was trimmed by 2 bases and J by 7 bases, leaving 6 bases between them. The CDR3: CSARLGNIQYF. The CDR3, as DNA: TGCAGTGCTAGATTAGGGAACATTCAGTACTTC.

This clonotype came up many times. The V and J genes are TRBV15 and TRBJ2-7; 10 nucleotides align to TRBD1. J gave up 6 bases and V 5 bases, and 10 bases lay outside the gene matches. Germline V gene sequence: CDR1 LNHNV, CDR2 YYDKDF (reference sequence). CDR3 length equals 15 residues. CDR3 sequence reads: CATSYGPGTGVEQYF. CDR3 nucleotides: TGTGCCACCAGCTACGGTCCCGGGACAGGGGTCGAGCAGTACTTC.

This clonotype was picked up many times. J is TRBJ2-7 and V is TRBV12-3 or TRBV12-4; TRBD2 matches at 10 bases. With 4 bases clipped from V and 5 bases from J, the junction kept 11 bases outside the gene matches. The CDR3 runs 16 residues. The CDR3 nucleotides read TGTGCCAGCAGTTGGGGCGGGACTAGCGCTATGGACGAGCAGTACTTC. It yields the protein CASSWGGTSAMDEQYF.

This clonotype was observed a few times. The J gene is TRBJ2-2, the V gene TRBV7-2; 7 bases match TRBD1. The germline V gene encodes CDR1 SGHTA and CDR2 FQGNSA. The trim removed 6 bases at V and 0 bases at J, leaving 7 bases unmatched. This CDR3 contains 16 residues. The CDR3, as DNA: TGTGCCAGCAGTCAGGGACAGTTCGCGAACACCGGGGAGCTGTTTTTT. Protein product: CASSQGQFANTGELFF.

This clonotype showed up just a few times. As DNA, the CDR3 is TGCGCCAGCAGGTCCCGGGGACAGAGCTCCTACAATGAGCAGTTCTTC. Its translation is CASRSRGQSSYNEQFF. This chain links TRBV4-1 with TRBJ2-1, with 7 bases identical to TRBD1. The CDR3 covers 16 residues. J lost 0 bases, V lost 6 bases, and 8 bases had no gene match. Germline V gene sequence: CDR1 MGHRA, CDR2 YSYEKL.

This clonotype was detected a few times. The chain joins TRBV15 to TRBJ1-2; D unclear. The germline CDR1 and CDR2 sequences are LNHNV and YYDKDF (reference sequence). The length of the CDR3 is 15 residues. The V end lost 0 bases, the J end lost 4 bases, and 12 bases lay between the germline ends. CDR3: CATSRDYTGSYGYTF. CDR3 coding DNA: TGTGCCACCAGCAGAGATTACACGGGCAGCTATGGCTACACCTTC. Full variable domain (rest looked up from reference TRBV15 and TRBJ1-2): DAMVIQNPRYQVTQFGKPVTLSCSQTLNHNVMYWYQQKSSQAPKLLFHYYDKDFNNEADTPDNFQSRRPNTSFCFLDIRSPGLGDTAMYLCATSRDYTGSYGYTFGSGTRLTVV.

This clonotype was observed a handful of times. The chain employs TRBV10-3 and TRBJ2-7; 8 positions agree with TRBD1. The CDR3 length is 13 residues. CDR1 and CDR2 from the germline V gene are ENHRY and SYGVKD. V lost 7 bases and J lost 4; bases outside the gene matches: 6. The CDR3 loop reads CAINQGQVYEQYF. The CDR3 DNA is TGTGCCATCAATCAGGGACAGGTTTACGAGCAGTACTTC.

Only a few counts were recorded for this clonotype. The chain is built from TRBV4-1 and TRBJ2-2; D not certain. The CDR3 spans 15 residues. CDR1 and CDR2 from the germline V gene are MGHRA and YSYEKL. The germline V and J ends were trimmed by 6 bases and 2 bases, with 13 bases remaining between them. Here the CDR3 DNA reads TGCGCCAGCAGTAGGAGAAGTGACAACACCGGGGAGCTGTTTTTT. It codes for CASSRRSDNTGELFF.

This clonotype was seen only a few times. The genes are TRBV29-1 and TRBJ2-2, with 8 bases aligning to TRBD1. The length of the CDR3 is 13 residues. V lost 6 bases and J lost 7; bases outside the gene matches: 7. The germline CDR1 and CDR2 sequences are SQVTM and ANQGSEA. This CDR3 is CSVAGQAIGELFF. The CDR3 nucleotides read TGCAGCGTCGCGGGACAGGCGATCGGGGAGCTGTTTTTT.

The J gene is TRBJ1-4, the V gene TRBV19; D ambiguous. This CDR3 is built from 14 residues. The germline V gene has CDR1 LNHDA and CDR2 SQIVND (reference sequence). V gave up 9 bases and J gave up 1 base, with 12 bases separating them. The CDR3 coding sequence is TGTGCCAGCCGGAACTCGGGAACTAATGAAAAACTGTTTTTT. Its protein is CASRNSGTNEKLFF.

The V call is TRBV20-1, the J call TRBJ1-1; D is possibly TRBD1 (6 bases). Trimming shortened V by 0 bases and J by 2 bases, and 10 bases separated the two germline ends. The CDR3 consists of 14 residues. Germline CDR1 is DFQATT and CDR2 is SNEGSKA (reference sequence). The CDR3 here is CSARDGGGNTEAFF. Here the CDR3 DNA reads TGCAGTGCTAGAGATGGGGGCGGAAACACTGAAGCTTTCTTT.